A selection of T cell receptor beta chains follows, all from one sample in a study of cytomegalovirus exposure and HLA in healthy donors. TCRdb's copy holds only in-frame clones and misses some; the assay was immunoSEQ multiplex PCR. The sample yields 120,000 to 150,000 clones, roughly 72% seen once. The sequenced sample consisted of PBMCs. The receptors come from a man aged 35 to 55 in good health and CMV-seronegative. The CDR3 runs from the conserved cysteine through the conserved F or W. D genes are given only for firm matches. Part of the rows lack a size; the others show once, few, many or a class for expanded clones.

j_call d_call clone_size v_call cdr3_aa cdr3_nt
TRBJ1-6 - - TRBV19 CASSMTPDTRFSYNSPLHF TGTGCCAGTAGTATGACTCCGGACACCCGTTTCTCCTATAATTCACCCCTCCACTTT
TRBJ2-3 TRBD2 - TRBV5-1 CASSSFTSGRPDTQYF TGCGCCAGCAGTTCTTTCACTAGCGGGAGACCAGATACGCAGTATTTT
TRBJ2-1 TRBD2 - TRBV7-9 CASSLRLAGVDNEQFF TGTGCCAGCAGCTTACGACTAGCGGGGGTCGACAATGAGCAGTTCTTC
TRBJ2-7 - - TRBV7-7 CASSRGPTYEQYF TGTGCCAGCAGCAGGGGTCCCACCTACGAGCAGTACTTC
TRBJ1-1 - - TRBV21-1 CASSKEWEEWGFTEAFF TGTGCCAGCAGCAAAGAGTGGGAGGAATGGGGGTTCACTGAAGCTTTCTTT
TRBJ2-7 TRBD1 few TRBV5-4 CASSAGTGEAYEQYF TGTGCCAGCAGCGCAGGGACAGGGGAGGCCTACGAGCAGTACTTC
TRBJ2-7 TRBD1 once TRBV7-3 CASSFRGTDCREQYF TGTGCCAGCAGCTTCAGGGGGACAGATTGTAGGGAGCAGTACTTC
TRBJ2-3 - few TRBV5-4 CASSPGAGRTDTQYF TGTGCCAGCAGCCCGGGTGCAGGGCGCACAGATACGCAGTATTTT
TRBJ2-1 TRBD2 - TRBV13 CASSLELASEQFF TGTGCCAGCAGCTTAGAACTAGCGTCTGAGCAGTTCTTC
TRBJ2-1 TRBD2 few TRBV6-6 CASSHGTSGLEIEQFF TGTGCCAGCAGCCACGGGACTAGCGGCCTCGAGATAGAGCAGTTCTTC
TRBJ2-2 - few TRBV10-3 CAISIGDTGELFF TGTGCCATCAGCATCGGGGATACCGGGGAGCTGTTTTTT
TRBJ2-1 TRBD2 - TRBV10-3 CAITTSGSAEQFF TGTGCCATCACGACTAGCGGGTCTGCTGAGCAGTTCTTC
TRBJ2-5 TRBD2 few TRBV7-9 CASSLLVGGETQYF TGTGCCAGCAGCTTACTTGTGGGAGGGGAGACCCAGTACTTC
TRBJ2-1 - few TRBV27 CASNGRGNEQFF TGTGCCAGCAACGGCCGGGGGAATGAGCAGTTCTTC
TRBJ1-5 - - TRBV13 CASSLSGQPNQPQHF TGTGCCAGCAGCTTATCAGGGCAGCCCAATCAGCCCCAGCATTTT
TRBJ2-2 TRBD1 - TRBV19 CASSGQVGTGELFF TGTGCCAGTAGTGGACAGGTTGGCACCGGGGAGCTGTTTTTT
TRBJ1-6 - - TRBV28 CASKGHLRRDNSPLHF TGTGCCAGCAAGGGACACCTTCGTCGCGATAATTCACCCCTCCACTTT
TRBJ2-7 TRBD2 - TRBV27 CASRGIAGGLYEQYF TGTGCCAGCAGGGGAATAGCGGGGGGGCTCTACGAGCAGTACTTC
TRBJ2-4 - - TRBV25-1 CASSESGFGKNIQYF TGTGCCAGCAGTGAATCCGGGTTTGGAAAAAACATTCAGTACTTC
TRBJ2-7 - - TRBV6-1 CASTTTTTAHEQYF TGTGCCAGCACCACAACAACGACAGCGCACGAGCAGTACTTC
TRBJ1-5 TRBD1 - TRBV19 CASSAQGDQPQHF TGTGCCAGTAGTGCCCAGGGGGATCAGCCCCAGCATTTT
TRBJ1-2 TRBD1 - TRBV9 CASSVGQGNGGYTF TGTGCCAGCAGCGTAGGACAGGGTAATGGCGGCTACACCTTC
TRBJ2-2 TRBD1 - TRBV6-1 CASSAPGGWTGELFF TGTGCCAGCAGTGCGCCAGGGGGATGGACCGGGGAGCTGTTTTTT
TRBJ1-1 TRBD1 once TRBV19 CASRTRREGGGPGTEAFF TGTGCCAGTAGGACCCGACGGGAAGGGGGCGGGCCGGGCACTGAAGCTTTCTTT
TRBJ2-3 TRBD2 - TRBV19 CASSMSSSGRSDTQYF TGTGCCAGTAGTATGTCTTCTAGCGGGAGGTCAGATACGCAGTATTTT
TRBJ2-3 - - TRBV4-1 CASSPFTGSADTQYF TGCGCCAGCAGCCCCTTTACCGGGAGTGCAGATACGCAGTATTTT
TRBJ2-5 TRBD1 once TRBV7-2 CASSVTGGRETQYF TGTGCCAGCAGCGTGACAGGGGGTCGAGAGACCCAGTACTTC
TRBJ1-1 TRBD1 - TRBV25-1 CASSEWTGGVGNTEAFF TGTGCCAGCAGTGAATGGACAGGGGGAGTTGGGAACACTGAAGCTTTCTTT
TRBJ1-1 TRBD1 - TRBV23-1 CASSQSAGGDWGNTEAFF TGCGCCAGCAGTCAATCTGCAGGGGGCGATTGGGGTAACACTGAAGCTTTCTTT
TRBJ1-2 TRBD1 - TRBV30 CAWSVDRDTGYTF TGTGCCTGGAGTGTGGACAGGGATACGGGCTACACCTTC
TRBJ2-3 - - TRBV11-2 CASSRRGGSTDTQYF TGTGCCAGCAGTCGGCGTGGGGGGAGTACAGATACGCAGTATTTT
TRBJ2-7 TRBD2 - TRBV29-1 CSVSTGGEQYF TGCAGCGTTAGTACGGGGGGCGAGCAGTACTTC
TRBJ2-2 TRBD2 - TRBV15 CATSRDLGTSDGGELFF TGTGCCACCAGCAGAGACTTAGGGACTAGCGATGGCGGGGAGCTGTTTTTT
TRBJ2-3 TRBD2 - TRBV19 CASEGMIAGGSDTQYF TGTGCCAGCGAAGGGATGATAGCGGGAGGCTCGGATACGCAGTATTTT
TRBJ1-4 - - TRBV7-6 CASSSQGMGEKLFF TGTGCCAGCAGCTCACAGGGTATGGGTGAAAAACTGTTTTTT
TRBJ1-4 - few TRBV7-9 CASSLGTATNEKLFF TGTGCCAGCAGCTTAGGGACAGCAACTAATGAAAAACTGTTTTTT